One sample yielded the 32 T cell receptor beta chains listed below, sequenced in a study of T cell repertoires in cytomegalovirus infection. These receptors lack a known antigen. TCRdb re-called the reads with MiXCR, one entry per CDR3 protein. The sample lists fewer than 850,000 distinct CDR3 sequences; almost 30% were seen once. Sequencing was performed on cultured CD8+ T cells from PBMCs, taken from culture after CMV antigen stimulation. The receptors shown here come from a human donor in good health (CMV status not recorded). Some clones in this sample may be carry-over from other donors' samples.

This clonotype was counted a few times. This chain uses TRBV5-6 with TRBJ2-3; D might be TRBD1 or TRBD2, each matching 6 bases. With 4 bases removed from V and 2 bases from J, the gap between germline ends came to 14 bases. The germline gives CDR1 SGHDT, CDR2 YYEEEE. The CDR3 consists of 15 residues. CDR3 sequence: CASSALSGATDTQYF. The CDR3 DNA reads as TGTGCCAGCAGCGCGCTCTCGGGGGCCACAGATACGCAGTATTTT.

This clonotype was counted only a few times. The V and J genes are TRBV19 and TRBJ1-5, with D possibly TRBD1 on 6 matching bases. The CDR3 contains 15 residues. The germline CDR1 and CDR2 sequences are LNHDA and SQIVND (reference sequence). Trimming removed 3 bases at V and 5 bases at J, with 14 bases between. CDR3 amino acids: CASSIPRGPYQPQHF. Here the CDR3 DNA reads TGTGCCAGTAGTATTCCTCGGGGGCCTTATCAGCCCCAGCATTTT.

The rearrangement joins TRBV6-2 or TRBV6-3 to TRBJ2-1, with a possible D match to TRBD1 (7 bases). The germline CDR1 and CDR2 sequences are MNHEY and SVGEGT. V was cut by 10 bases and J by 0 bases, with 10 bases left in between. The CDR3 runs 13 residues. The CDR3 bases are TGTGCCACCCAGGGGGGCTCCTACAATGAGCAGTTCTTC. Translating it yields CATQGGSYNEQFF.

The chain combines TRBV7-3 with TRBJ2-2; the match to TRBD2 covers 11 bases. Germline loops: CDR1 SGHTA, CDR2 FQGTGA. CDR3 size: 16 residues. V lost 6 bases and J lost 4; bases outside the gene matches: 7. In DNA, the CDR3 is TGTGCCAGCAGTCACACTAGCGGGGGATCCACCGGGGAGCTGTTTTTT. Its protein is CASSHTSGGSTGELFF.

The genes are TRBV12-3 or TRBV12-4 and TRBJ1-5, with D possibly matching TRBD1 (5 bases). With 3 bases removed from V and 6 bases from J, the gap between germline ends came to 12 bases. The CDR3 has 14 amino acids. DNA for the CDR3: TGTGCCAGCAGTTTGACAGTTTATAGTCAGCCCCAGCATTTT. As protein: CASSLTVYSQPQHF.

The rearrangement links TRBV7-6 to TRBJ1-1, with D perhaps matching TRBD1 (5 bases). CDR1 is SGHVS and CDR2 is FNYEAQ in the germline V gene. The CDR3 contains 15 residues. The V end lost 0 bases, the J end lost 5 bases, and 13 bases lay between the germline ends. CDR3 nucleotide sequence: TGTGCCAGCAGCTTAGCGGAGGGGCCGGGGACTGAAGCTTTCTTT. It codes for CASSLAEGPGTEAFF.

The chain carries TRBV12-3 or TRBV12-4 and TRBJ2-3; tentatively, D is TRBD2 (5 bases). Deletions cut 6 bases from V and 9 bases from J, with 13 bases between. The CDR3 has 12 residues. The CDR3 is CASRPGEGTQYF. The CDR3, as DNA: TGTGCCAGCAGGCCTGGAGAGGGCACGCAGTATTTT.

This clonotype was detected a few times. This sequence joins TRBV7-6 and TRBJ1-2; D is possibly TRBD1 (6 bases). V dropped 4 bases and J dropped 8 bases, with 20 bases sitting between them. The CDR3 covers 15 residues. CDR1 and CDR2 from the germline V gene are SGHVS and FNYEAQ. CDR3 sequence reads: CASSSFWGQGGGYTF. As DNA, the CDR3 is TGTGCCAGCAGCTCCTTTTGGGGACAAGGGGGAGGCTACACCTTC.

This clonotype was seen a few times. The chain is built from TRBV10-3 and TRBJ2-7; TRBD2 aligns across 15 bases. This CDR3 is built from 16 residues. Germline CDR1 and CDR2: ENHRY and SYGVKD. With 7 bases clipped from V and 2 bases from J, the junction kept 6 bases outside the gene matches. Here the CDR3 reads CAITGTSGGTTYEQYF. The CDR3 coding sequence is TGTGCCATCACCGGGACTAGCGGGGGGACAACCTACGAGCAGTACTTC.

The rearrangement uses TRBV27 and TRBJ2-1; a possible D gene is TRBD1 (6 bases). In germline, CDR1 is MNHEY, CDR2 SMNVEV (reference sequence). The CDR3 length is 14 residues. V was clipped by 3 bases and J by 5 bases, with 11 bases between them. For the CDR3, the DNA is TGTGCCAGCAGTTTCCTGCAGGGGCACAATGAGCAGTTCTTC. Translated, it gives CASSFLQGHNEQFF.

In this sample, this clonotype turned up a few times. V is TRBV6-5 and J is TRBJ1-4; maybe TRBD1 (5 bases). V lost 5 bases and J 5 bases, leaving 12 bases between the germline ends. Germline assignment: CDR1 MNHEY and CDR2 SVGAGI. The CDR3 extends over 14 amino acids. CDR3 amino acids: CASSRQPYNEKLFF. In DNA form, the CDR3 reads TGTGCCAGCAGTCGACAGCCTTACAATGAAAAACTGTTTTTT.

Remarks on this clonotype: The junction shows a germline mismatch at one end, possibly a read error. The DNA for the CDR3 is TGTGCCACCCGGGACACCTACGATGAGCAGTTCTTC. Translated: CATRDTYDEQFF. The V gene is TRBV28, the J gene TRBJ2-1; possible D gene TRBD1, 6 bases. Looked up from germline, CDR1 is MDHEN and CDR2 is SYDVKM. The CDR3 loop spans 12 amino acids.

This clonotype was recorded at least ten times. The chain employs TRBV6-2 or TRBV6-3 and TRBJ2-5; D assignment may be TRBD1 or TRBD2 (5 bases each). CDR1 is MNHEY, CDR2 SVGEGT, per germline. The CDR3 is made up of 15 amino acids. V lost 5 bases to trimming and J lost 0 bases, with 13 bases between them. Written as DNA, the CDR3 is TGTGCCAGCAGTAGAGGGACGGGCTACCAAGAGACCCAGTACTTC. It specifies CASSRGTGYQETQYF.

This clonotype was observed a handful of times. This chain joins TRBV20-1 and TRBJ2-1; the match to TRBD2 covers 13 bases. From germline, CDR1 is DFQATT and CDR2 SNEGSKA (reference sequence). The CDR3 length is 15 residues. J lost 6 bases, V lost 3 bases, and 5 bases had no gene match. CDR3 coding DNA: TGCAGTGCTAGCCCTGGGACTAGCGGGGCCAATGAGCAGTTCTTC. Amino acids: CSASPGTSGANEQFF.

The rearrangement uses TRBV7-2 and TRBJ2-2; TRBD2 agrees at 8 bases. Trimming at V came to 1 base and at J to 7 bases, leaving 5 bases not matched to a gene. Germline CDR1 reads SGHTA; CDR2 reads FQGNSA. This CDR3 has 15 amino acids. Here the CDR3 reads CASSLVYGGGGELFF. Written as DNA, the CDR3 is TGTGCCAGCAGCTTAGTCTACGGGGGGGGCGGGGAGCTGTTTTTT.

This clonotype came up a few times. V and J are TRBV27 and TRBJ1-6; TRBD1 agrees at 8 bases. Germline CDR1 MNHEY, CDR2 SMNVEV (reference sequence). CDR3 length equals 14 residues. The ends lost 5 bases at V and 3 bases at J; junction bases unmatched: 0. CDR3 coding DNA: TGTGCCAGCAGTGACAGGGGCTATAATTCACCCCTCCACTTT. Its translation: CASSDRGYNSPLHF.

This clonotype was observed a handful of times. V and J are TRBV15 and TRBJ2-2; 7 nucleotides agree with TRBD1. The CDR3 totals 15 residues. With V trimmed by 4 bases and J by 5 bases, 7 bases remained unmatched. Germline V gene data show CDR1 as LNHNV and CDR2 as YYDKDF (reference sequence). CDR3 loop: CATSTRTGSTGELFF. The CDR3 coding sequence is TGTGCCACCAGCACCCGGACAGGTTCGACCGGGGAGCTGTTTTTT.

This clonotype was counted ten times or more. V gene TRBV12-3 or TRBV12-4 combines with J gene TRBJ1-2; maybe TRBD1 (5 bases). V was pared by 1 base and J by 3 bases, with 9 bases between. CDR3 length equals 14 residues. DNA for the CDR3: TGTGCCAGCAGTTTAGGGGCAGGGTACTATGGCTACACCTTC. The encoded protein is CASSLGAGYYGYTF.

There are a few counts of this clonotype. The genes are TRBV7-2 and TRBJ1-1; 8 positions agree with TRBD1. The germline V gene encodes CDR1 SGHTA and CDR2 FQGNSA. The V segment lost 5 bases and the J segment 4 bases; nucleotides outside the gene matches: 9. The CDR3 is 15 residues long. CDR3 sequence (DNA): TGTGCCAGCAGCGTCGGACAGGGCTTAAGCACTGAAGCTTTCTTT. It specifies CASSVGQGLSTEAFF.

The chain employs TRBV19 and TRBJ1-1; TRBD1 might be the D (5 bases). The CDR3 is made up of 14 amino acids. From germline, CDR1 is LNHDA and CDR2 SQIVND (reference sequence). V was clipped by 4 bases and J by 5 bases, with 14 bases between them. The CDR3 DNA is TGTGCCAGTAGTACCCCACAAAGGGGAACTGAAGCTTTCTTT. The encoded protein is CASSTPQRGTEAFF.

This clonotype has just a few counts. The chain uses TRBV10-3 and TRBJ2-3; TRBD1 agrees at 8 bases. The CDR3 spans 14 residues. Germline CDR1 and CDR2: ENHRY and SYGVKD. J gave up 2 bases and V 6 bases, and 4 bases lay outside the gene matches. The CDR3: CAIRGDRLTDTQYF. Written as DNA, the CDR3 is TGTGCCATCAGGGGGGACAGGCTCACAGATACGCAGTATTTT.

This clonotype was counted at least ten times. The rearrangement links TRBV12-3 or TRBV12-4 to TRBJ2-1; 7 bases align to TRBD1. The CDR3 runs to 15 residues. V was clipped by 2 bases and J by 4 bases; unmatched bases: 5. CDR3 in DNA: TGTGCCAGCAGTTTAAGAACGGACAGGTACAATGAGCAGTTCTTC. Translating gives CASSLRTDRYNEQFF.

In its sample, this clonotype was seen many times. The chain couples TRBV10-3 to TRBJ2-7, with D perhaps matching TRBD1 (5 bases). CDR1 is ENHRY, CDR2 SYGVKD, per germline. The V gene lost 8 bases and the J gene lost 4 bases, with 9 bases spanning the gap. CDR3 length: 11 residues. CDR3 sequence reads: CAISKGYEQYV. The DNA for the CDR3 is TGTGCCATCTCCAAGGGGTACGAGCAGTACGTC.

This chain connects TRBV10-3 to TRBJ2-7; 8 bases agree with TRBD1. J lost 7 bases, V lost 10 bases, and 9 bases had no gene match. Germline CDR1 is ENHRY and CDR2 is SYGVKD. CDR3 length: 12 amino acids. The CDR3 protein is CATQGARREQYF. The DNA for the CDR3 is TGTGCCACCCAGGGGGCGCGTCGAGAGCAGTACTTC.

This clonotype has only a few counts. This chain uses TRBV27 with TRBJ2-1, with TRBD1 identical over 8 bases. The germline gives CDR1 MNHEY, CDR2 SMNVEV (reference sequence). The CDR3 is 16 residues long. J was trimmed by 0 bases and V by 6 bases; bases with no gene match: 7. CDR3 DNA sequence: TGTGCCAGCAGCAGGACAGGGTTCGACTCCTACAATGAGCAGTTCTTC. Translation gives CASSRTGFDSYNEQFF.

The chain is built from TRBV5-1 and TRBJ2-3; 10 bases line up with TRBD1. V lost 1 base and J lost 3; bases outside the gene matches: 11. The CDR3 length is 18 residues. The V gene's germline CDR1 is SGHRS and CDR2 YFSETQ. The CDR3 protein is CASSLHPGQGLRTDTQYF. In DNA, the CDR3 is TGCGCCAGCAGCTTGCACCCGGGACAGGGGTTGAGAACAGATACGCAGTATTTT.

The CDR3 loop is CASSVRDRGLGYYGYTF. The DNA of the CDR3 is TGTGCCAGCAGCGTACGGGACAGGGGACTAGGCTACTATGGCTACACCTTC. The J gene is TRBJ1-2, the V gene TRBV9, with 10 bases that match TRBD1. The germline gives CDR1 SGDLS, CDR2 YYNGEE. Losses at the gene ends were 1 base for V and 3 bases for J; bases not matched to a gene: 9. The CDR3 totals 17 residues.

The chain links TRBV12-3 or TRBV12-4 to TRBJ2-1; 16 bases are shared with TRBD2. The CDR3 loop spans 19 amino acids. V shed 6 bases and J 0 bases; nucleotides not matched to a gene: 8. For the CDR3, the DNA is TGTGCCAGCAGGGGGACTAGCGGGGGGGGGCGTAGCTCCTACAATGAGCAGTTCTTC. Translation gives CASRGTSGGGRSSYNEQFF.

The gene calls are TRBV19 and TRBJ2-7, with a possible D match to TRBD1 (6 bases). Trimming cost V 4 bases and J 0 bases, with 10 bases left between them. CDR1 and CDR2 (germline): LNHDA, SQIVND (reference sequence). CDR3 size: 14 residues. DNA of the CDR3: TGTGCCAGTAGTACGGCGGACAGCTCCTACGAGCAGTACTTC. This codes for CASSTADSSYEQYF.

This chain links TRBV29-1 with TRBJ2-5; D possibly corresponds to TRBD1 (6 bases). The germline V and J ends were trimmed by 4 bases and 8 bases, with 17 bases remaining between them. Germline V gene sequence: CDR1 SQVTM, CDR2 ANQGSEA. This CDR3 region has 13 residues. The chain's CDR3 is CSVGGQEGATQYF. For the CDR3, the DNA is TGCAGCGTTGGGGGACAAGAGGGAGCAACCCAGTACTTC.

V is TRBV5-1 and J is TRBJ2-2, with TRBD2 identical over 10 bases. V lost 1 base, J lost 4 bases, and 4 bases stayed unmatched. Germline V gene lookup returns CDR1 SGHRS and CDR2 YFSETQ. The CDR3 is 16 residues long. CDR3 residues: CASSLTAGGVTGELFF. CDR3 DNA sequence: TGCGCCAGCAGCTTGACAGCGGGGGGGGTCACCGGGGAGCTGTTTTTT. Drawing the rest from reference TRBV5-1 and TRBJ2-2, the complete variable domain is KAGVTQTPRYLIKTRGQQVTLSCSPISGHRSVSWYQQTPGQGLQFLFEYFSETQRNKGNFPGRFSGRQFSNSRSEMNVSTLELGDSALYLCASSLTAGGVTGELFFGEGSRLTVL.

V usage is TRBV12-3 or TRBV12-4 and J usage is TRBJ2-3; 7 bases agree with TRBD1. V dropped 2 bases and J dropped 5; count of bases not matched to a gene: 10. The CDR3 has 16 amino acids. CDR3 bases: TGTGCCAGCAGTTTATGGGATCCGACAGGGAGAGATACGCAGTATTTT. Translating gives CASSLWDPTGRDTQYF.